These T cell receptor beta chains were read from a single sample in a study of blood T cell repertoires in COVID-19. Sequencing was performed with immunoSEQ multiplex PCR; in TCRdb, only in-frame clones are kept and a portion is missing. The data show about 160,000 clones, over 80% seen once. The sample consisted of peripheral blood. The source is a woman aged 45 to 65 with acute or convalescent COVID-19. Both conserved end residues are part of each CDR3. The D gene is left open where the match is weak. Not every row has a clone size; where given, it reads once, few, many or a size class.

-,-,TRBJ1-4,TRBV9,CASSVAGGDEKLFF,TGTGCCAGCAGCGTAGCTGGCGGGGATGAAAAACTGTTTTTT
-,-,TRBJ1-2,TRBV3-1/TRBV3-2,CASSQVAGLDYPYGYTF,TGTGCCAGCAGCCAAGTGGCGGGACTCGATTATCCATATGGCTACACCTTC
-,-,TRBJ1-5,TRBV30,CAWSGANQPQHF,TGTGCCTGGAGTGGAGCTAATCAGCCCCAGCATTTT
-,TRBD2,TRBJ2-3,TRBV11-2,CASSLGLLGLASMTDTQYF,TGTGCCAGCAGCTTAGGGCTACTTGGACTAGCGTCTATGACAGATACGCAGTATTTT
-,-,TRBJ1-1,TRBV2,CASTINWGAEAFF,TGTGCCAGCACTATTAACTGGGGGGCTGAAGCTTTCTTT
-,TRBD2,TRBJ2-5,TRBV9,CASSVGISQAGGETQYF,TGTGCCAGCAGCGTAGGGATCTCCCAAGCGGGAGGAGAGACCCAGTACTTC
-,-,TRBJ2-4,TRBV21-1,CASSKGGGSNKNIQYF,TGTGCCAGCAGCAAAGGAGGCGGATCGAACAAAAACATTCAGTACTTC
-,-,TRBJ1-2,TRBV7-2,CASVPLRNGYTF,TGTGCCAGTGTGCCGTTGAGGAACGGCTACACCTTC
-,-,TRBJ2-7,TRBV5-4,CASSLAADSYEQYF,TGTGCCAGCAGCTTGGCCGCAGACTCCTACGAGCAGTACTTC
-,TRBD1,TRBJ1-4,TRBV2,CASTRTGVDEKLFF,TGTGCCAGCACCAGGACAGGGGTGGATGAAAAACTGTTTTTT
-,-,TRBJ2-7,TRBV24-1,CATSDFQGLQYF,TGTGCCACCAGTGATTTTCAGGGACTTCAGTACTTC
-,-,TRBJ1-6,TRBV5-1,CASNQWGGDNSPLHF,TGCGCCAGCAATCAATGGGGCGGAGATAATTCACCCCTCCACTTT
-,TRBD1,TRBJ1-5,TRBV28,CASSLSEGAEHF,TGTGCCAGCAGTTTAAGTGAGGGGGCTGAGCATTTT
-,-,TRBJ1-4,TRBV7-9,CASSSSLDIAPQGNEKLFF,TGTGCCAGCAGCTCCTCCCTGGACATTGCCCCGCAGGGTAATGAAAAACTGTTTTTT
-,TRBD2,TRBJ2-3,TRBV3-1/TRBV3-2,CASSLAGVGTDTQYF,TGTGCCAGCAGCCTAGCGGGAGTTGGCACAGATACGCAGTATTTT
-,-,TRBJ1-5,TRBV19,CASGQWGNQPQHF,TGTGCCAGCGGACAGTGGGGCAATCAGCCCCAGCATTTT
-,TRBD1,TRBJ1-2,TRBV28,CASSRERQGLHTF,TGTGCCAGCAGTCGTGAGAGACAGGGACTGCACACCTTC
-,-,TRBJ2-7,TRBV28,CASRLREVTMNEQYF,TGTGCCAGCAGGCTCCGGGAAGTGACGATGAACGAGCAGTACTTC
-,-,TRBJ2-7,TRBV9,CASSSSPEPRYEQYF,TGTGCCAGCAGCTCTAGCCCGGAGCCCCGCTACGAGCAGTACTTC
-,TRBD1,TRBJ2-7,TRBV19,CASSVAGGSYEQYF,TGTGCCAGTAGTGTCGCAGGGGGTTCCTACGAGCAGTACTTC
-,TRBD2,TRBJ2-1,TRBV7-2,CASTKGLAGVWEQFF,TGTGCCAGCACCAAAGGACTAGCGGGAGTATGGGAGCAGTTCTTC
-,-,TRBJ1-2,TRBV3-1/TRBV3-2,CASSQDKGANGYTF,TGTGCCAGCAGCCAAGATAAAGGAGCGAATGGCTACACCTTC
-,TRBD1,TRBJ1-5,TRBV2,CASMGQGSQPQHF,TGTGCCAGCATGGGACAGGGGTCCCAGCCCCAGCATTTT
few,TRBD1,TRBJ1-5,TRBV3-1/TRBV3-2,CASSQGTGDNQPQHF,TGTGCCAGCAGCCAAGGGACAGGGGACAATCAGCCCCAGCATTTT
-,TRBD1,TRBJ2-1,TRBV11-2,CASSSGQIYNEQFF,TGTGCCAGCAGCTCGGGACAGATCTACAATGAGCAGTTCTTC
-,TRBD1,TRBJ2-1,TRBV4-3,CASSQGGRGRHNEQFF,TGCGCCAGCAGCCAAGGGGGCAGGGGGCGGCACAATGAGCAGTTCTTC
-,-,TRBJ1-1,TRBV11-1,CASSIDRPNTEAFF,TGTGCCAGCAGCATAGACAGGCCGAACACTGAAGCTTTCTTT
-,TRBD2,TRBJ2-1,TRBV28,CASRLADKGNEQFF,TGTGCCAGCAGACTAGCGGACAAGGGAAATGAGCAGTTCTTC
-,-,TRBJ2-3,TRBV11-2,CASSSGAGGRVDTQYF,TGTGCCAGCAGCTCGGGGGCCGGCGGGAGAGTCGATACGCAGTATTTT
-,TRBD2,TRBJ2-7,TRBV27,CASSLSVPLAGDPYEQYF,TGTGCCAGCAGTTTATCGGTCCCTTTAGCGGGAGATCCCTACGAGCAGTACTTC
-,-,TRBJ1-3,TRBV9,CASSAGEGAGNTIYF,TGTGCCAGCAGCGCGGGAGAGGGAGCTGGAAACACCATATATTTT
once,TRBD1,TRBJ1-1,TRBV2,CASRMPGQGRESRNTEAFF,TGTGCCAGCCGGATGCCGGGACAGGGTAGGGAGAGTCGGAACACTGAAGCTTTCTTT
-,-,TRBJ2-1,TRBV27,CASQLARSSYNEQFF,TGTGCCAGTCAACTGGCGAGGAGCTCCTACAATGAGCAGTTCTTC
once,-,TRBJ1-2,TRBV3-1/TRBV3-2,CASSQDGIRGYGYTF,TGTGCCAGCAGCCAAGACGGGATCAGGGGCTATGGCTACACCTTC
-,-,TRBJ1-2,TRBV5-1,CASSLAEDISANYGYTF,TGCGCCAGCAGCTTGGCCGAGGACATCTCAGCTAACTATGGCTACACCTTC
-,TRBD2,TRBJ2-5,TRBV12-3/TRBV12-4,CASSLRGAETQYF,TGTGCCAGCAGTTTGCGGGGGGCAGAGACCCAGTACTTC
once,TRBD1,TRBJ2-1,TRBV7-6,CASSLGQGRDNEQFF,TGTGCCAGCAGCCTTGGACAGGGAAGGGACAATGAGCAGTTCTTC
-,-,TRBJ2-5,TRBV11-2,CASSLETRRETQYF,TGTGCCAGCAGCTTAGAAACTAGGCGGGAGACCCAGTACTTC
-,-,TRBJ1-5,TRBV6-2/TRBV6-3,CASSPGGLGNQPQHF,TGTGCCAGCAGTCCGGGGGGCCTTGGCAATCAGCCCCAGCATTTT
-,-,TRBJ1-5,TRBV7-2,CASSLAGYSNQPQHF,TGTGCCAGCAGCTTAGCCGGGTATAGCAATCAGCCCCAGCATTTT